The 5 T cell receptor beta chains presented below share a single source sample, sequenced in a study of neurological immune-mediated disorders. Time point described: longitudinal time-point 1 (baseline). TCRdb reanalysed the 5' RACE reads using MiXCR and keeps one entry per CDR3 protein. The sample holds some 71,000 distinct CDR3 sequences, about a tenth seen once. Material for sequencing was PBMCs. The receptors were sampled from a man aged 25-45 years in good health.

This clonotype was seen at least ten times. The gene calls are TRBV7-8 and TRBJ2-1; possibly TRBD1 for D (6 bases). V lost 5 bases to trimming and J lost 2 bases, with 19 bases between them. The CDR3 spans 17 residues. Germline V CDR1 and CDR2: SGHVS, FQNEAQ. The CDR3 DNA sequence: TGTGCCAGCAGCCCTCAAACAGGGATCGCGCCCTACAATGAGCAGTTCTTC. It is translated as CASSPQTGIAPYNEQFF.

There are many counts of this clonotype. The CDR3 sequence: CASSLTGEQYF. The DNA for the CDR3 is TGTGCCAGCAGCTTAACCGGGGAGCAGTACTTC. The V call is TRBV7-9, the J call TRBJ2-7; D not resolved. CDR3 length equals 11 residues. V shed 2 bases and J shed 7 bases, with 6 bases lying between them. Germline V CDR1 and CDR2: SEHNR, FQNEAQ (reference sequence). Drawing the rest from reference TRBV7-9 and TRBJ2-7, the complete variable domain is DTGVSQNPRHKITKRGQNVTFRCDPISEHNRLYWYRQTLGQGPEFLTYFQNEAQLEKSRLLSDRFSAERPKGSFSTLEIQRTEQGDSAMYLCASSLTGEQYFGPGTRLTVT.

This clonotype was recorded many times. The chain is built from TRBV27 and TRBJ2-2; D not resolved. The CDR3 contains 14 residues. Deletions cut 8 bases from V and 0 bases from J, with 10 bases between. Germline CDR1 reads MNHEY; CDR2 reads SMNVEV (reference sequence). The CDR3 DNA is TGTGCCAGCCAATTAACCACGAACACCGGGGAGCTGTTTTTT. Translated: CASQLTTNTGELFF.

This clonotype was counted at least ten times. This rearrangement joins TRBV3-1 to TRBJ2-1; 12 bases align to TRBD2. CDR3 length: 15 amino acids. Germline V gene data show CDR1 as LGHDT and CDR2 as YNNKEL (reference sequence). J was trimmed by 12 bases and V by 4 bases; bases with no gene match: 10. The CDR3 sequence: CASSPETSGSTTQFF. Here the CDR3 DNA reads TGTGCCAGCAGCCCTGAGACTAGCGGGAGTACCACGCAGTTCTTC.

This clonotype has at least ten counts. The chain combines TRBV27 with TRBJ2-1, with 9 bases aligning to TRBD1. CDR1 and CDR2 from the germline V gene are MNHEY and SMNVEV (reference sequence). The CDR3 sequence is 13 residues long. The ends lost 4 bases at V and 8 bases at J; junction bases unmatched: 3. The DNA for the CDR3 is TGTGCCAGCAGTTATGGACAGGGGTATGAGCAGTTCTTC. Translated: CASSYGQGYEQFF.